This passage covers 27 T cell receptor beta chains from one sample sequenced in a study of early T cells in non-severe SARS-CoV-2 infection. TCRdb fed the 5' RACE reads into MiXCR, producing one record per CDR3 protein. Found here are about 75,000 distinct CDR3 sequences, roughly 10% of them singletons; the top ten hold 9.5% to 15%. Source: whole blood, taken at baseline. The receptor set was obtained from an adult who was a healthcare worker with PCR-confirmed SARS-CoV-2 infection or an uninfected control (not recorded which).

This clonotype was seen ten or more times. The V gene is TRBV2, the J gene TRBJ2-1; 13 bases align to TRBD2. Germline lookup yields CDR1 SNHLY and CDR2 FYNNEI. The ends lost 2 bases at V and 8 bases at J; junction bases unmatched: 6. The CDR3 spans 16 residues. The CDR3: CASSEPGLAGKDEQFF. CDR3 in DNA: TGTGCCAGCAGTGAACCGGGACTAGCGGGGAAGGATGAGCAGTTCTTC.

The gene calls are TRBV29-1 and TRBJ1-2, with unresolved D. V lost 5 bases and J 5 bases, leaving 9 bases between the germline ends. Germline CDR1 and CDR2: SQVTM and ANQGSEA. This CDR3 is built from 11 residues. CDR3 in DNA: TGCAGCGTTTGGTTATCATATGGCTACACCTTC. Translation: CSVWLSYGYTF.

The chain recombines TRBV20-1 with TRBJ2-7; D unclear. This CDR3 spans 11 amino acids. The ends were cut back, 5 bases at V and 3 bases at J, with 8 bases in the middle. The V gene's germline CDR1 is DFQATT and CDR2 SNEGSKA (reference sequence). Here the CDR3 DNA reads TGCAGTGCTTCCTTCGACTACGAGCAGTACTTC. Its protein product is CSASFDYEQYF.

This clonotype appeared many times. The J gene is TRBJ2-5, the V gene TRBV6-2 or TRBV6-3; no firm D call. Germline CDR1 MNHEY, CDR2 SVGEGT. CDR3 length: 13 amino acids. Deletions cut 6 bases from V and 3 bases from J, with 11 bases between. DNA of the CDR3: TGTGCCAGCAGGCAGACATCTGAAGAGACCCAGTACTTC. Its protein is CASRQTSEETQYF.

The chain joins TRBV9 to TRBJ2-2, with a possible D match to TRBD2 (5 bases). V was shortened by 3 bases and J by 8 bases, with 17 bases between the two germline ends. The CDR3 has 15 residues. The germline V gene encodes CDR1 SGDLS and CDR2 YYNGEE. The DNA for the CDR3 is TGTGCCAGCAGCGCGCGGACTGATGGCACAGGGGAGCTGTTTTTT. Protein product: CASSARTDGTGELFF.

This clonotype was seen at least ten times. V usage is TRBV30 and J usage is TRBJ1-5, with TRBD1 as a possible D gene (5 bases). V shed 3 bases and J shed 0 bases, with 15 bases lying between them. The CDR3 has 16 residues. Germline assignment: CDR1 GTSNPN and CDR2 SVGIG (reference sequence). In nucleotides, the CDR3 is TGTGCCTGGAGCTCCACCCCGGGGCATAGCAATCAGCCCCAGCATTTT. Translation: CAWSSTPGHSNQPQHF.

V usage is TRBV20-1 and J usage is TRBJ1-2; D is unresolved. V lost 8 bases and J lost 13, with 20 bases in between. The CDR3 runs to 11 residues. Germline V CDR1 and CDR2: DFQATT, SNEGSKA (reference sequence). The CDR3: CSHFQIYGGTF. CDR3 DNA: TGCAGTCATTTTCAGATTTATGGCGGCACCTTC.

This clonotype was seen many times. The chain is built from TRBV10-3 and TRBJ2-1; TRBD1 matches at 8 bases. This CDR3 is built from 15 residues. In germline, CDR1 is ENHRY, CDR2 SYGVKD. V gave up 6 bases and J gave up 4 bases; unmatched junction bases: 8. For the CDR3, the DNA is TGTGCCATCAGCCACGACAGGGGCCAGTACAATGAGCAGTTCTTC. The encoded protein is CAISHDRGQYNEQFF.

This clonotype was detected only a few times. The V and J genes are TRBV7-2 and TRBJ1-1; the D gene is possibly TRBD1 (5 bases). Germline V gives CDR1 SGHTA, CDR2 FQGNSA. The V end lost 5 bases, the J end lost 8 bases, and 12 bases lay between the germline ends. This CDR3 has 12 amino acids. This chain's CDR3 is CASSLTGTEAFF. In DNA form, the CDR3 reads TGTGCCAGCAGCCTCACCGGGACCGAAGCTTTCTTT.

This clonotype was found a few times. The chain links TRBV7-9 to TRBJ1-1; D is uncertain. Germline V gene data show CDR1 as SEHNR and CDR2 as FQNEAQ (reference sequence). This CDR3 comprises 14 residues. Trimming cost V 1 base and J 1 base, with 7 bases left between them. This CDR3 reads CASSLDLGNTEAFF. The CDR3 DNA sequence: TGTGCCAGCAGCTTAGATCTGGGGAACACTGAAGCTTTCTTT.

This clonotype was recorded many times. The chain has TRBV28 and TRBJ2-1; D may be TRBD1 (6 bases). There are 15 residues in the CDR3. V was clipped by 3 bases and J by 8 bases, with 17 bases between them. The germline CDR1 and CDR2 sequences are MDHEN and SYDVKM. The CDR3 DNA reads TGTGCCAGCAGTTTCCCCAGGGGCGAGAGGGATGAGCAGTTCTTC. This codes for CASSFPRGERDEQFF.

This chain connects TRBV7-3 to TRBJ1-4, with TRBD1 matching over 8 bases. The CDR3 spans 16 residues. In germline, CDR1 is SGHTA, CDR2 FQGTGA. The trim removed 5 bases at V and 8 bases at J, leaving 13 bases unmatched. CDR3 nucleotides: TGTGCCAGCAGCCCACTTCGGGTCTCAGGGGGCGAAAAACTGTTTTTT. Translating it yields CASSPLRVSGGEKLFF.

This clonotype came up a few times. The chain is built from TRBV7-4 and TRBJ1-5, with a tentative D call TRBD1 (5 bases). The CDR3 is 16 amino acids. The V end was cut by 2 bases, the J end by 0 bases, with 11 bases between. The V gene's germline CDR1 is SGHVT and CDR2 SQSDAQ. The CDR3 region has the DNA TGTGCCAGCAGCTTAATTTCAGGGCCTAGCAATCAGCCCCAGCATTTT. Residues: CASSLISGPSNQPQHF.

This clonotype was counted many times. This rearrangement joins TRBV28 to TRBJ2-2, with 12 nucleotides matching TRBD2. The CDR3 consists of 16 residues. Trimming at V came to 5 bases and at J to 3 bases, leaving 4 bases not matched to a gene. Germline V gives CDR1 MDHEN, CDR2 SYDVKM. The CDR3 sequence is CASSLLAGGYTGELFF. DNA of the CDR3: TGTGCCAGCAGTCTACTAGCGGGGGGTTACACCGGGGAGCTGTTTTTT.

This clonotype was recorded at least ten times. The chain uses TRBV10-1 and TRBJ2-5; D remains ambiguous. This CDR3 region has 13 residues. The germline V gene encodes CDR1 WNHNN and CDR2 SYGVQD (reference sequence). The germline V and J ends were trimmed by 2 bases and 3 bases, with 7 bases remaining between them. The DNA of the CDR3 is TGCGCCAGCAGTGAGACCCAGAAAGAGACCCAGTACTTC. It yields the protein CASSETQKETQYF.

The J gene is TRBJ1-2, the V gene TRBV18; D not resolved. Germline CDR1 reads KGHSH; CDR2 reads LQKENI. V was shortened by 0 bases and J by 4 bases, with 9 bases between the two germline ends. This CDR3 is 14 amino acids long. CDR3 loop: CASSPPFSGYGYTF. CDR3 sequence (DNA): TGTGCCAGCTCACCACCTTTTTCGGGCTATGGCTACACCTTC. The full variable domain, its missing parts supplied by reference TRBV18 and TRBJ1-2, is NAGVMQNPRHLVRRRGQEARLRCSPMKGHSHVYWYRQLPEEGLKFMVYLQKENIIDESGMPKERFSAEFPKEGPSILRIQQVVRGDSAAYFCASSPPFSGYGYTFGSGTRLTVV.

The chain links TRBV7-9 to TRBJ2-2; D gene ambiguous. The CDR3 covers 11 residues. Germline values: CDR1 SEHNR, CDR2 FQNEAQ (reference sequence). V was clipped by 8 bases and J by 2 bases, with 3 bases between them. The CDR3 is CASDNTGELFF. CDR3 nucleotide sequence: TGTGCCAGCGATAACACCGGGGAGCTGTTTTTT. Variable domain in full (rest from reference TRBV7-9 and TRBJ2-2): DTGVSQNPRHKITKRGQNVTFRCDPISEHNRLYWYRQTLGQGPEFLTYFQNEAQLEKSRLLSDRFSAERPKGSFSTLEIQRTEQGDSAMYLCASDNTGELFFGEGSRLTVL.

The rearrangement joins TRBV2 to TRBJ1-5, with no clear D. The CDR3 sequence is 14 residues long. Trimming left V 2 bases short and J 3 bases short, with 8 bases between. Germline V CDR1 and CDR2: SNHLY, FYNNEI. CDR3 in amino acids: CASSERKVNQPQHF. CDR3 DNA: TGTGCCAGCAGTGAACGCAAAGTCAATCAGCCCCAGCATTTT.

The chain carries TRBV20-1 and TRBJ2-2; 11 nucleotides align to TRBD1. CDR1 is DFQATT, CDR2 SNEGSKA, per germline (reference sequence). This CDR3 is built from 12 residues. With 6 bases clipped from V and 6 bases from J, the junction kept 0 bases outside the gene matches. For the CDR3, the DNA is TGCAGTGCGGGACAGGGGGCCGGGGAGCTGTTTTTT. This translates into CSAGQGAGELFF.

The rearrangement uses TRBV7-8 and TRBJ2-3; 8 nucleotides line up with TRBD1. V was clipped by 4 bases and J by 0 bases; unmatched bases: 6. The CDR3 length is 16 residues. Germline V gene lookup returns CDR1 SGHVS and CDR2 FQNEAQ. The DNA for the CDR3 is TGTGCCAGCAGCTCCCAGGACAGGGTCAGCACAGATACGCAGTATTTT. Translating it yields CASSSQDRVSTDTQYF.

This clonotype was seen a handful of times. The DNA for the CDR3 is TGTGCCAGCAGCCAAGTTGGACAGGGGGCTGAAGCTTTCTTT. Translation: CASSQVGQGAEAFF. This chain uses TRBV3-1 with TRBJ1-1; 10 bases fit TRBD1. This CDR3 spans 14 amino acids. The V and J ends lost 1 base and 6 bases, in that order; junction bases with no gene match: 2. CDR1 is LGHDT and CDR2 is YNNKEL in the germline V gene (reference sequence).

The chain joins TRBV20-1 to TRBJ2-3, with 8 nucleotides matching TRBD2. V was pared by 3 bases and J by 3 bases, with 5 bases of the junction left unmatched. Germline-derived CDR1 and CDR2 are DFQATT and SNEGSKA (reference sequence). This CDR3 is 14 amino acids long. The CDR3: CSARGAGDTDTQYF. The CDR3 coding sequence is TGCAGTGCTAGGGGAGCGGGGGATACAGATACGCAGTATTTT.

The rearrangement uses TRBV20-1 and TRBJ1-5; D possibly corresponds to TRBD1 (6 bases). The CDR3 is 15 residues long. The V gene's germline CDR1 is DFQATT and CDR2 SNEGSKA (reference sequence). V shed 6 bases and J shed 6 bases, with 21 bases lying between them. CDR3 loop: CSASSGQSLTQPQHF. As DNA, the CDR3 is TGCAGTGCCAGCTCTGGACAGTCGCTCACTCAGCCCCAGCATTTT.

This clonotype was counted between two and nine times. V is TRBV5-4 and J is TRBJ2-1; TRBD1 aligns across 9 bases. CDR1 SGHNT and CDR2 YYREEE come from the germline V gene (reference sequence). The CDR3 is made up of 15 amino acids. V lost 3 bases, J lost 6 bases, and 7 bases stayed unmatched. The CDR3 spells CASSSRDREANEQFF. DNA for the CDR3: TGTGCCAGCAGCTCCCGGGACAGGGAGGCCAATGAGCAGTTCTTC.

This clonotype has a count of ten or more. Because the CDR3's place on the DNA is in doubt, the DNA is left out and the CDR3 is given as listed by TCRdb. The V and J genes are TRBV23-1 and TRBJ1-4; TRBD1 is the table's D call, not checked against the DNA. TRBV23-1 is an ORF, and what it does is uncertain. The CDR3 has 16 residues if both end residues are counted. CDR3 sequence: CASSHKGGQLMKNCFF.

V gene TRBV11-3 combines with J gene TRBJ2-1; TRBD1 might be the D (5 bases). Trimming took off 5 bases at V and 5 bases at J, with 10 bases between the two ends. Looked up from germline, CDR1 is SGHNT and CDR2 is YENEEA. The CDR3 length is 13 residues. The CDR3 loop is CASSKTDNNEQFF. CDR3 sequence (DNA): TGTGCCAGCAGCAAGACAGACAACAATGAGCAGTTCTTC.

The sample holds a few counts of this clonotype. The V and J genes are TRBV6-1 and TRBJ2-3; D possibly matches TRBD1 or TRBD2 (6 bases each). Trimming took off 7 bases at V and 1 base at J, with 12 bases between the two ends. Per germline, CDR1 MNHNS and CDR2 SASEGT. There are 14 residues in the CDR3. The CDR3 DNA is TGTGCCAGCATAGAGGGGGGACGCACAGATACGCAGTATTTT. Residues: CASIEGGRTDTQYF.